The subject of this entry is one T cell receptor beta chain. No antigen is known for it. Specified treatment: roughly 10-day PBMC culture with coronavirus spike peptide pools or control peptides (ViraFEST assay). These data belong to a study of vaccination and CD4 T cells after COVID-19. The study, taken as a whole, reports: Median reactive clonotypes, those recognizing SARS-CoV-2, rose from roughly 19 to 38, not significantly.

Sequenced with the Oncomine TCR Beta short-read assay was DNA taken from cultured CD4+ T cells. TCRdb reanalysed the PCR reads using MiXCR and keeps one entry per CDR3 protein. The data contain 20,000 to 25,000 distinct CDR3 sequences, around 60% of them singletons. Trimming shortened V by 3 bases and J by 2 bases, and 7 bases separated the two germline ends. The length of the CDR3 is 13 residues. CDR1 is MNHNS, CDR2 SASEGT, per germline. This clonotype originated in a human donor who received a COVID-19 vaccine. Source: CD4+ T cells from blood, cultured in vitro, taken after SARS-CoV-2 vaccination. The chain couples TRBV6-1 to TRBJ2-5; D is ambiguous. The CDR3 region has the DNA TGTGCCAGCAGTGACGATCTACAAGAGACCCAGTACTTC. Amino acids: CASSDDLQETQYF.